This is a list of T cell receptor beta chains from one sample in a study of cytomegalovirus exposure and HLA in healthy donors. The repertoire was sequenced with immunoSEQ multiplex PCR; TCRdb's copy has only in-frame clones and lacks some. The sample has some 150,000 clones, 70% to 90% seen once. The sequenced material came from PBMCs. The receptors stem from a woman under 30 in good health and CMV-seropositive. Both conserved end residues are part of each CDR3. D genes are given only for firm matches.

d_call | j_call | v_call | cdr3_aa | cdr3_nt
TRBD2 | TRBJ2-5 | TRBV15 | CATSRDLASGAQETQYF | TGTGCCACCAGCAGAGATCTGGCTAGCGGAGCTCAAGAGACCCAGTACTTC
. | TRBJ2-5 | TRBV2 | CASSEALVRQLETQYF | TGTGCCAGCAGTGAAGCGTTGGTAAGACAGCTAGAGACCCAGTACTTC
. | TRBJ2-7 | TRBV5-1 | CASSDRGQQRDQQYF | TGCGCCAGCAGTGACAGGGGCCAACAGCGGGACCAGCAGTACTTC
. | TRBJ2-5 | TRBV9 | CASSVGNREEETQYF | TGTGCCAGCAGCGTAGGGAACAGGGAAGAGGAGACCCAGTACTTC
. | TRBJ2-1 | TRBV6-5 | CASNPRAGIDEQFF | TGTGCCAGCAACCCACGAGCAGGGATAGATGAGCAGTTCTTC
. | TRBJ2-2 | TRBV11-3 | CASSLGRQTGELFF | TGTGCCAGCAGCTTAGGGCGGCAGACCGGGGAGCTGTTTTTT
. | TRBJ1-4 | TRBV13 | CASSSNRLRAEKLFF | TGTGCCAGCAGCTCGAACCGTCTGCGGGCTGAAAAACTGTTTTTT
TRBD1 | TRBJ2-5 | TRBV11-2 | CASSSLPGQKEETQYF | TGTGCCAGCAGCTCACTCCCGGGACAGAAAGAAGAGACCCAGTACTTC
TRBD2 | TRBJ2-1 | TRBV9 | CASSVTSGMVGDEQFF | TGTGCCAGCAGCGTAACTAGCGGGATGGTGGGCGATGAGCAGTTCTTC
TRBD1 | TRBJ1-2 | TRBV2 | CASSAGQGSYGYTF | TGTGCCAGCAGTGCAGGACAGGGGAGCTATGGCTACACCTTC
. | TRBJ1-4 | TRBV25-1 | CASRRQENEKLFF | TGTGCCAGCAGACGGCAGGAAAATGAAAAACTGTTTTTT
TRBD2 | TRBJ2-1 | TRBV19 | CASSIQAGGSNEQFF | TGTGCCAGTAGTATTCAAGCGGGAGGGTCCAATGAGCAGTTCTTC
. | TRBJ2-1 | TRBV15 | CATSSAGQLYEQFF | TGTGCCACCAGCAGCGCTGGACAGTTATATGAGCAGTTCTTC